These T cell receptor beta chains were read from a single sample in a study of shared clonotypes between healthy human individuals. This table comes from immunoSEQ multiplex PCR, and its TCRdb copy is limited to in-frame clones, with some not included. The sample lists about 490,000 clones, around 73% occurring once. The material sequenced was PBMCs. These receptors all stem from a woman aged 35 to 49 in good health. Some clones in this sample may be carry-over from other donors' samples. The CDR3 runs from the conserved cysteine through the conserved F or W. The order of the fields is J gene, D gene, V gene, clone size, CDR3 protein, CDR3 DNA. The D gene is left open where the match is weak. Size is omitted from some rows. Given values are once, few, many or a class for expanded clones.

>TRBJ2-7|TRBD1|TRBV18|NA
CASSVLGQGAYEQYF
TGTGCCAGCTCCGTACTTGGACAGGGGGCCTACGAGCAGTACTTC
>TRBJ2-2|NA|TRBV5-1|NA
CASSLAAAAVSGELFF
TGCGCCAGCAGCTTGGCCGCTGCCGCAGTCTCCGGGGAGCTGTTTTTT
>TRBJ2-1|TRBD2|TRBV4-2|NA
CASSQGWTSNVDEQFF
TGTGCCAGCAGCCAAGGGTGGACTAGTAATGTCGATGAGCAGTTCTTC
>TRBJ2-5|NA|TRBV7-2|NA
CASSPGLFQETQYF
TGTGCCAGCAGCCCGGGACTCTTCCAAGAGACCCAGTACTTC
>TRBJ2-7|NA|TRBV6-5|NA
CASRRTVQAYEQYF
TGTGCCAGCAGACGGACGGTCCAGGCCTACGAGCAGTACTTC
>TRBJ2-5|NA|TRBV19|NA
CASSIRFEETQYF
TGTGCCAGTAGTATAAGATTTGAGGAGACCCAGTACTTC
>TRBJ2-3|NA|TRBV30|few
CAWSALGGVGTDTQYF
TGTGCCTGGAGTGCATTGGGGGGAGTGGGCACAGATACGCAGTATTTT
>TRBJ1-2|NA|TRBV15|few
CATSRDRGYGYTF
TGTGCCACCAGCAGAGACAGGGGCTATGGCTACACCTTC
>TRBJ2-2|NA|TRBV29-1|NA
CSVEARGSPGELFF
TGCAGCGTTGAAGCCCGGGGGTCACCCGGGGAGCTGTTTTTT
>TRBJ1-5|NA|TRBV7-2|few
CASSLAYGDQPQHF
TGTGCCAGCAGCTTAGCGTACGGGGATCAGCCCCAGCATTTT
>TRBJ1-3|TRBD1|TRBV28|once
CASSVWDRKRNTIYF
TGTGCCAGCAGTGTCTGGGACAGGAAAAGGAACACCATATATTTT
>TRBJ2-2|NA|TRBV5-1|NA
CASAPPQTGELFF
TGCGCCAGCGCCCCGCCCCAAACCGGGGAGCTGTTTTTT
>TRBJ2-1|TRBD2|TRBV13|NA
CASNRTSVRSVVFF
TGTGCCAGCAACCGGACTAGCGTCAGGAGTGTGGTGTTCTTC
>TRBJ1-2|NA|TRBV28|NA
CASSFPGGYGYTF
TGTGCCAGCAGTTTCCCGGGAGGTTATGGCTACACCTTC
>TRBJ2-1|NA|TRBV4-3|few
CASSQTNEQFF
TGCGCCAGCAGCCAGACCAATGAGCAGTTCTTC
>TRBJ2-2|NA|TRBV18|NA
CASSPLQGNTGELFF
TGTGCCAGCTCACCATTACAGGGAAACACCGGGGAGCTGTTTTTT